One sample yielded the 25 T cell receptor beta chains listed below, sequenced in a study of blood T cells in healthy people across ages. Through a sample-barcoded 5' primer and a J-beta primer mix, a second PCR was run for roughly 6 to 12 cycles. TCRdb re-analysed the 5' RACE reads in MiXCR, keeping a single row per CDR3 protein. This sample yields approximately 1,000,000 distinct CDR3 sequences, of which 45% are seen a single time; under 20% belongs to the top ten. Sequencing was performed on blood. Receptor source: a woman in her fifties or sixties in good health.

The V call is TRBV5-5, the J call TRBJ2-7; 11 nucleotides agree with TRBD2. With V trimmed by 1 base and J by 2 bases, 5 bases remained unmatched. CDR3 length equals 16 residues. Per germline, CDR1 SGHKS and CDR2 YYEKEE (reference sequence). The CDR3 nucleotides read TGTGCCAGCAGCTTGAGGACTAGCGGGTTTACCTACGAGCAGTACTTC. Translated, it gives CASSLRTSGFTYEQYF.

This clonotype was recorded a few times. V is TRBV6-6 and J is TRBJ2-1; D unresolved. CDR1 and CDR2 from the germline V gene are MNHNY and SVGAGI (reference sequence). This CDR3 is built from 13 residues. V dropped 6 bases and J dropped 8 bases, with 14 bases sitting between them. The CDR3 nucleotides read TGTGCCAGCAGGCCCGGGTCGGTACATGAGCAGTTCTTC. Residues: CASRPGSVHEQFF.

This clonotype has just a few counts. This chain connects TRBV7-3 to TRBJ2-1; D unresolved. CDR3 length equals 13 residues. V was pared by 0 bases and J by 7 bases, with 7 bases between. Germline lookup yields CDR1 SGHTA and CDR2 FQGTGA. For the CDR3, the DNA is TGTGCCAGCAGCTTAACCCAAGGGAATGAGCAGTTCTTC. This encodes CASSLTQGNEQFF.

V usage is TRBV29-1 and J usage is TRBJ2-1; 12 bases map to TRBD2. The junction had 7 bases not matched to a gene; V was cut back by 4 bases and J by 3 bases. Looked up from germline, CDR1 is SQVTM and CDR2 is ANQGSEA. CDR3 length: 16 amino acids. DNA of the CDR3: TGCAGCGTTGGGGGACTAGCGGGCAACTACTACAATGAGCAGTTCTTC. Its translation: CSVGGLAGNYYNEQFF.

The V gene is TRBV20-1, the J gene TRBJ2-3; 8 bases match TRBD2. In germline, CDR1 is DFQATT, CDR2 SNEGSKA (reference sequence). Trimming removed 0 bases from V and 1 base from J; junction bases left unmatched: 6. The CDR3 has 16 amino acids. The CDR3 DNA follows: TGCAGTGCTAGAGATCTTGCGACTAGCGGCACAGATACGCAGTATTTT. Amino acids: CSARDLATSGTDTQYF.

This clonotype was seen a single time. This sequence joins TRBV11-2 and TRBJ2-3; D is uncertain. Germline assignment: CDR1 SGHAT and CDR2 FQNNGV. V shed 0 bases and J shed 2 bases, with 12 bases lying between them. There are 16 residues in the CDR3. The CDR3 sequence: CASSLDSGRITDTQYF. Written as DNA, the CDR3 is TGTGCCAGCAGCTTAGATTCCGGCAGGATCACAGATACGCAGTATTTT.

The CDR3 nucleotides are TGCGCCAGCAGCCTAGATCCTGGGACACAACTCTATGGCTACACCTTC. Its protein is CASSLDPGTQLYGYTF. The V and J genes are TRBV5-1 and TRBJ1-2; D is possibly TRBD1 (6 bases). The CDR3 is 16 residues long. V lost 4 bases, J lost 4 bases, and 20 bases lay in between. CDR1 is SGHRS, CDR2 YFSETQ, per germline.

The chain uses TRBV12-5 and TRBJ2-1; TRBD2 might be the D (5 bases). The CDR3 totals 14 residues. Germline V gene lookup returns CDR1 LGHNT and CDR2 FRNRAP. The V end was cut by 4 bases, the J end by 7 bases, with 14 bases between. The CDR3 loop reads CASGYEGVRNEQFF. In DNA form, the CDR3 reads TGTGCTAGTGGTTATGAGGGAGTAAGAAATGAGCAGTTCTTC.

The chain links TRBV6-6 to TRBJ2-1; 13 bases align to TRBD2. The germline gives CDR1 MNHNY, CDR2 SVGAGI (reference sequence). This CDR3 has 14 residues. V trimming: 5 bases; J trimming: 15 bases; junction bases outside the gene matches: 10. CDR3: CASSTGLAGDGMFF. Here the CDR3 DNA reads TGTGCCAGCAGTACAGGACTAGCGGGAGACGGGATGTTCTTC.

This chain joins TRBV20-1 and TRBJ1-4, with TRBD1 identical over 9 bases. This CDR3 spans 13 amino acids. The germline gives CDR1 DFQATT, CDR2 SNEGSKA (reference sequence). Unmatched junction bases numbered 6, after V lost 3 bases and J lost 10 bases. For the CDR3, the DNA is TGCAGTGCTAGCGACAGGGGGACCACAAAACTGTTTTTT. Translating gives CSASDRGTTKLFF.

The V gene is TRBV20-1, the J gene TRBJ2-5, with 9 nucleotides matching TRBD2. This CDR3 comprises 14 residues. V lost 5 bases and J lost 1; bases outside the gene matches: 5. In germline, CDR1 is DFQATT, CDR2 SNEGSKA (reference sequence). CDR3 amino acids: CSARTSEFQETQYF. In nucleotides, the CDR3 is TGCAGTGCTCGGACTAGCGAGTTCCAAGAGACCCAGTACTTC.

The chain joins TRBV6-5 to TRBJ2-1; D is undetermined. The germline V gene encodes CDR1 MNHEY and CDR2 SVGAGI. CDR3 length equals 15 residues. V dropped 2 bases and J dropped 2 bases, with 10 bases sitting between them. CDR3 nucleotide sequence: TGTGCCAGCAGTTACGGACCCAGCACCTACAATGAGCAGTTCTTC. This gives the protein CASSYGPSTYNEQFF.

The V call is TRBV12-3 or TRBV12-4, the J call TRBJ2-7; 7 nucleotides line up with TRBD1. V lost 4 bases and J lost 0; bases outside the gene matches: 3. The CDR3 extends over 14 amino acids. The CDR3 sequence: CASSSTGISYEQYF. The CDR3 nucleotides are TGTGCCAGCAGTTCGACAGGGATCTCCTACGAGCAGTACTTC.

This chain joins TRBV9 and TRBJ2-1, with TRBD1 identical over 7 bases. Trimming at V came to 3 bases and at J to 5 bases, leaving 11 bases not matched to a gene. This CDR3 comprises 16 residues. Germline lookup yields CDR1 SGDLS and CDR2 YYNGEE. This CDR3 is CASSAYLRGTDNEQFF. CDR3 sequence (DNA): TGTGCCAGCAGCGCCTATCTCAGGGGGACCGACAATGAGCAGTTCTTC. Based on the CDR3 plus reference TRBV9 and TRBJ2-1, the full variable domain is DSGVTQTPKHLITATGQRVTLRCSPRSGDLSVYWYQQSLDQGLQFLIQYYNGEERAKGNILERFSAQQFPDLHSELNLSSLELGDSALYFCASSAYLRGTDNEQFFGPGTRLTVL.

This clonotype has just a few counts. The rearrangement links TRBV27 to TRBJ2-5; TRBD2 agrees at 8 bases. This CDR3 spans 16 amino acids. Unmatched junction bases numbered 14, after V lost 7 bases and J lost 4 bases. CDR1 MNHEY and CDR2 SMNVEV come from the germline V gene (reference sequence). CDR3 loop: CASNSRAGVGGETQYF. Written as DNA, the CDR3 is TGTGCCAGCAACTCCCGAGCGGGAGTGGGGGGAGAGACCCAGTACTTC.

The chain links TRBV10-3 to TRBJ1-4, with 9 bases identical to TRBD1. The CDR3 has 19 residues. From germline, CDR1 is ENHRY and CDR2 SYGVKD. J gave up 7 bases and V 2 bases, and 17 bases lay outside the gene matches. Here the CDR3 DNA reads TGTGCCATCAGTGAGAGCGTGGGACAGGGCCGTGAAGAGGGTGAAAAACTGTTTTTT. This encodes CAISESVGQGREEGEKLFF.

This chain connects TRBV5-6 to TRBJ2-7, with 9 bases lining up with TRBD1. With 2 bases clipped from V and 4 bases from J, the junction kept 7 bases outside the gene matches. Germline lookup yields CDR1 SGHDT and CDR2 YYEEEE. This CDR3 region has 15 residues. The CDR3 region has the DNA TGTGCCAGCAGCTTTCGGGGGACAGGGTATTACGAGCAGTACTTC. It translates to CASSFRGTGYYEQYF.

The chain uses TRBV11-2 and TRBJ2-5; D possibly corresponds to TRBD2 (6 bases). Germline values: CDR1 SGHAT, CDR2 FQNNGV. This CDR3 contains 14 residues. V gave up 6 bases and J gave up 2 bases, with 13 bases separating them. CDR3 bases: TGTGCCAGCAGTTGGGGGGTTTCTCAAGAGACCCAGTACTTC. It yields the protein CASSWGVSQETQYF.

The rearrangement joins TRBV2 to TRBJ2-3; maybe TRBD2 (6 bases). V lost 7 bases and J lost 0, with 14 bases in between. The CDR3 sequence is 15 residues long. Germline lookup yields CDR1 SNHLY and CDR2 FYNNEI. The CDR3 loop reads CASTRGLASTDTQYF. The CDR3 nucleotides read TGTGCCAGCACCCGGGGCCTAGCGAGCACAGATACGCAGTATTTT.

About this clonotype: One base away lies a much larger clone, so this may be a sequencing read error. The chain joins TRBV15 to TRBJ2-1; D unresolved. Per germline, CDR1 LNHNV and CDR2 YYDKDF (reference sequence). V was cut by 4 bases and J by 3 bases, with 10 bases left in between. The CDR3 sequence is 14 residues long. In DNA, the CDR3 is TGTGCCACCAGCAAAGATCAGCTCTACAATGAGCAGTTCTTC. Translating it yields CATSKDQLYNEQFF.

The genes are TRBV5-6 and TRBJ1-6; D is perhaps TRBD1 (5 bases). V was shortened by 0 bases and J by 6 bases, with 10 bases between the two germline ends. The germline gives CDR1 SGHDT, CDR2 YYEEEE. The CDR3 contains 15 residues. The CDR3 sequence: CASSLAGAANSPLHF. The CDR3 bases are TGTGCCAGCAGCTTGGCCGGGGCAGCTAATTCACCCCTCCACTTT.

The chain joins TRBV3-1 to TRBJ2-5; D remains ambiguous. Trimming cost V 1 base and J 2 bases, with 14 bases left between them. The CDR3 totals 16 residues. Germline lookup yields CDR1 LGHDT and CDR2 YNNKEL (reference sequence). CDR3 in DNA: TGTGCCAGCAGCCAAGCCGCAGGAGACCCACAAGAGACCCAGTACTTC. Translation: CASSQAAGDPQETQYF.

In its sample, this clonotype was seen a few times. This chain links TRBV13 with TRBJ1-4; D gene unclear. This CDR3 has 16 amino acids. CDR1 is PRHDT, CDR2 FYEKMQ, per germline (reference sequence). Deletions cut 0 bases from V and 7 bases from J, with 15 bases between. The CDR3 coding sequence is TGTGCCAGCAGCTTAGGCCAGGAGGGTCTAGTTGAAAAACTGTTTTTT. Translation: CASSLGQEGLVEKLFF.

The chain recombines TRBV27 with TRBJ2-3, with D unclear. The CDR3 runs 14 residues. Per germline, CDR1 MNHEY and CDR2 SMNVEV (reference sequence). V dropped 1 base and J dropped 4 bases, with 9 bases sitting between them. CDR3 region: CASSLYQFADTQYF. CDR3 sequence (DNA): TGTGCCAGCAGTTTATACCAATTCGCAGATACGCAGTATTTT.

The chain uses TRBV4-3 and TRBJ2-3, with D unclear. Trimming stripped 0 bases from V and 9 bases from J, with 13 bases between. The CDR3 contains 14 residues. Germline CDR1 is LGHNA and CDR2 is YSLEER. CDR3 protein: CASSQDLSATTQYF. As DNA, the CDR3 is TGCGCCAGCAGCCAAGATCTATCAGCGACGACGCAGTATTTT.